This entry describes one T cell receptor beta chain. Vbeta (60) and Jbeta (13) primers were used in the PCR. Clones were sequenced by immunoSEQ multiplex PCR, and TCRdb holds only the in-frame ones, with some missing. The sample shows about 190,000 clones, about 80% of them seen only once. The V gene end was trimmed by 4 bases and the J gene end by 0 bases; junction bases not matched to a gene: 4. In germline, CDR1 is SGHTA, CDR2 FQGTGA. The CDR3 is 17 residues long. These data come from a study of cytomegalovirus exposure and HLA in healthy donors. Sequenced input: PBMCs. This rearrangement joins TRBV7-3 to TRBJ2-6; TRBD1 matches 9 bases. The clonotype originates from a woman between 18 and 30 years old in good health and CMV-seropositive. The chain's CDR3 is CASSSGQGPSGANVLTF. The CDR3 DNA reads TGTGCCAGCAGCTCGGGACAGGGCCCCTCTGGGGCCAACGTCCTGACTTTC.